This is a list of T cell receptor beta chains from one sample in a study of blood T cells in healthy people across ages. TCRdb independently ran MiXCR on the 5' RACE reads; one entry per CDR3 protein. This table holds approximately 780,000 distinct CDR3 sequences, under 30% found once. These same data were also listed under a study on T cells of mothers and their children.

The specimen sequenced was blood. These TCRs come from a boy aged 10-17 years in good health. Both conserved end residues are part of each CDR3. A D gene is named only where the DNA matches it firmly. Clone size is not always given. Where it is, it says once, few, many or a class for expanded clones.

j_gene: TRBJ2-5
v_gene: TRBV4-2
d_gene: .
abundance: .
CDR3nt: TGTGCCAGCAGCGGCTACCACCGGGACTCCTCAGAGACCCAGTACTTC
CDR3aa: CASSGYHRDSSETQYF

j_gene: TRBJ1-1
v_gene: TRBV20-1
d_gene: .
abundance: .
CDR3nt: TGCAGTGCTAGTCGGCAGGCCGACACTGAAGCTTTCTTT
CDR3aa: CSASRQADTEAFF

j_gene: TRBJ2-7
v_gene: TRBV5-5
d_gene: TRBD1
abundance: few
CDR3nt: TGTGCCAGCAGCAAGAGACAGGGATCCGAGCAGTACTTC
CDR3aa: CASSKRQGSEQYF

j_gene: TRBJ2-3
v_gene: TRBV4-3
d_gene: .
abundance: .
CDR3nt: TGCGCCAGCGCCCTGGAGGTTTTGAGCACAGATACGCAGTATTTT
CDR3aa: CASALEVLSTDTQYF

j_gene: TRBJ2-5
v_gene: TRBV24-1
d_gene: TRBD1
abundance: .
CDR3nt: TGTGCCACCAGTGATTCCCGACAGGGAGAGACCCAGTACTTC
CDR3aa: CATSDSRQGETQYF

j_gene: TRBJ2-3
v_gene: TRBV20-1
d_gene: .
abundance: .
CDR3nt: TGCAGTGCTAGAGGCTCTTCAGATACGCAGTATTTT
CDR3aa: CSARGSSDTQYF

j_gene: TRBJ2-5
v_gene: TRBV4-2
d_gene: .
abundance: .
CDR3nt: TGTGCCAGCAGCCAGGGACCGGGACTTGGAGAGACCCAGTACTTC
CDR3aa: CASSQGPGLGETQYF

j_gene: TRBJ2-3
v_gene: TRBV20-1
d_gene: TRBD2
abundance: few
CDR3nt: TGCAGTGCCCCGTCGGGCGAGCGGGGGGGGGATACGCAGTATTTT
CDR3aa: CSAPSGERGGDTQYF

j_gene: TRBJ1-6
v_gene: TRBV20-1
d_gene: .
abundance: few
CDR3nt: TGCAGTGCTAGGGCAGGTTATAATTCACCCCTCCACTTT
CDR3aa: CSARAGYNSPLHF

j_gene: TRBJ2-3
v_gene: TRBV18
d_gene: TRBD1
abundance: few
CDR3nt: TGTGCCAGCTCACCAGACAGGGAAGGAGGCACAGATACGCAGTATTTT
CDR3aa: CASSPDREGGTDTQYF

j_gene: TRBJ2-3
v_gene: TRBV28
d_gene: .
abundance: few
CDR3nt: TGTGCCAGCAGGGAACCGGGACGGTTATTAAGCACAGATACGCAGTATTTT
CDR3aa: CASREPGRLLSTDTQYF

j_gene: TRBJ1-4
v_gene: TRBV18
d_gene: .
abundance: .
CDR3nt: TGTGCCAGCTCACCACGGGTGGTGACAACTAATGAAAAACTGTTTTTT
CDR3aa: CASSPRVVTTNEKLFF

j_gene: TRBJ2-1
v_gene: TRBV5-8
d_gene: .
abundance: .
CDR3nt: TGTGCCAGCAGCTTGGGAGGGCGTCCCCCCCATGAGCAGTTCTTC
CDR3aa: CASSLGGRPPHEQFF

j_gene: TRBJ1-4
v_gene: TRBV27
d_gene: .
abundance: .
CDR3nt: TGTGCCAGCAGCGGGACGCATGTGGATGAAAAACTGTTTTTT
CDR3aa: CASSGTHVDEKLFF

j_gene: TRBJ2-2
v_gene: TRBV2
d_gene: .
abundance: .
CDR3nt: TGTGCCAGCAGTTTTGGACTGGGGACCGGGGAGCTGTTTTTT
CDR3aa: CASSFGLGTGELFF

j_gene: TRBJ2-1
v_gene: TRBV3-1
d_gene: .
abundance: few
CDR3nt: TGTGCCAGCAGCCAAGATATACTAAAGGCGAATGAGCAGTTCTTC
CDR3aa: CASSQDILKANEQFF

j_gene: TRBJ2-2
v_gene: TRBV7-9
d_gene: .
abundance: few
CDR3nt: TGTGCCAGCAGCTTTCGGGGCTCCGTATCCAGGGAGCTGTTTTTT
CDR3aa: CASSFRGSVSRELFF

j_gene: TRBJ2-1
v_gene: TRBV5-1
d_gene: .
abundance: few
CDR3nt: TGCGCCAGCAGCCCTTCGAGGAGCAGCAATGAGCAGTTCTTC
CDR3aa: CASSPSRSSNEQFF

j_gene: TRBJ2-5
v_gene: TRBV28
d_gene: TRBD1
abundance: .
CDR3nt: TGTGCCAGCAGTCCCCTTTCCGGGACAGGGATGAGGGAGACCCAGTACTTC
CDR3aa: CASSPLSGTGMRETQYF

j_gene: TRBJ2-5
v_gene: TRBV20-1
d_gene: .
abundance: few
CDR3nt: TGCAGTGCCCCCGAGGTGTGGGAAGAGACCCAGTACTTC
CDR3aa: CSAPEVWEETQYF

j_gene: TRBJ2-3
v_gene: TRBV11-2
d_gene: TRBD2
abundance: .
CDR3nt: TGTGCCAGCAGCTCCCTTATGAGACTAGCGGGGAATACAGATACGCAGTATTTT
CDR3aa: CASSSLMRLAGNTDTQYF

j_gene: TRBJ2-1
v_gene: TRBV20-1
d_gene: TRBD2
abundance: .
CDR3nt: TGCAGTGCCATAAGGGCGGGGGGGGTCAATGAGCAGTTCTTC
CDR3aa: CSAIRAGGVNEQFF

j_gene: TRBJ1-3
v_gene: TRBV9
d_gene: .
abundance: .
CDR3nt: TGTGCCAGCAGCGTAGAGTTTGGGCCGAACACCATATATTTT
CDR3aa: CASSVEFGPNTIYF

j_gene: TRBJ2-2
v_gene: TRBV11-1
d_gene: TRBD1
abundance: .
CDR3nt: TGTGCCAGCAGCTTGGGTCCCGGACAGGGTCAGGGCTCAAACACCGGGGAGCTGTTTTTT
CDR3aa: CASSLGPGQGQGSNTGELFF

j_gene: TRBJ2-3
v_gene: TRBV3-1
d_gene: .
abundance: few
CDR3nt: TGTGCCAGCAGCCCCAGCGGTTTACCCACAGATACGCAGTATTTT
CDR3aa: CASSPSGLPTDTQYF

j_gene: TRBJ2-2
v_gene: TRBV28
d_gene: TRBD1
abundance: few
CDR3nt: TGTGCCAGCAGAACCGACAGGGTGAACACCGGGGAGCTGTTTTTT
CDR3aa: CASRTDRVNTGELFF

j_gene: TRBJ2-5
v_gene: TRBV27
d_gene: .
abundance: .
CDR3nt: TGTGCCAGCAGTTTAAATGGTGCAGAGACCCAGTACTTC
CDR3aa: CASSLNGAETQYF

j_gene: TRBJ2-7
v_gene: TRBV27
d_gene: .
abundance: .
CDR3nt: TGTGCCAGCAGTTTAGCAGGGTGGTCCTCCTACGAGCAGTACTTC
CDR3aa: CASSLAGWSSYEQYF

j_gene: TRBJ2-1
v_gene: TRBV12-3/TRBV12-4
d_gene: .
abundance: few
CDR3nt: TGTGCCAGCAGTTCCCCTAGGGGGGGGCAGTTCTTC
CDR3aa: CASSSPRGGQFF

j_gene: TRBJ2-7
v_gene: TRBV4-1
d_gene: .
abundance: .
CDR3nt: TGCGCCAGCAGCCAAGGACAACAGCTAACCTACGAGCAGTACTTC
CDR3aa: CASSQGQQLTYEQYF

j_gene: TRBJ2-7
v_gene: TRBV7-9
d_gene: .
abundance: .
CDR3nt: TGTGTCAGCAGCTTAGTGGGGGGCGAGCAGTACTTC
CDR3aa: CVSSLVGGEQYF

j_gene: TRBJ2-5
v_gene: TRBV27
d_gene: TRBD1
abundance: few
CDR3nt: TGTGCCAGCAGTCCGGACAGGGACGGGGAGACCCAGTACTTC
CDR3aa: CASSPDRDGETQYF

j_gene: TRBJ2-1
v_gene: TRBV7-7
d_gene: TRBD2
abundance: few
CDR3nt: TGTGCTAGCAGCGCATCTAGCGGGGGTTACAATGAGCAGTTCTTC
CDR3aa: CASSASSGGYNEQFF

j_gene: TRBJ2-1
v_gene: TRBV27
d_gene: TRBD2
abundance: .
CDR3nt: TGTGCCAGCAGTTTATCGGCTCTAGCGGGGGTTAAGCAGTTCTTC
CDR3aa: CASSLSALAGVKQFF

j_gene: TRBJ2-1
v_gene: TRBV7-2
d_gene: TRBD2
abundance: .
CDR3nt: TGTGCCAGCAGCTTAAACAGCACTAGCGTAAATTACAATGAGCAGTTCTTC
CDR3aa: CASSLNSTSVNYNEQFF

j_gene: TRBJ1-2
v_gene: TRBV28
d_gene: TRBD1
abundance: few
CDR3nt: TGTGCCAGCAGTCATTATTCCCTCGGGAGGGGGCGAAGGGGCTACACCTTC
CDR3aa: CASSHYSLGRGRRGYTF

j_gene: TRBJ2-7
v_gene: TRBV9
d_gene: TRBD2
abundance: .
CDR3nt: TGTGCCAGCGCCGAGCGGGGGGGCTACGAGCAGTACTTC
CDR3aa: CASAERGGYEQYF

j_gene: TRBJ1-5
v_gene: TRBV29-1
d_gene: .
abundance: .
CDR3nt: TGCAGCGTTCCAGGGTATAGCAATCAGCCCCAGCATTTT
CDR3aa: CSVPGYSNQPQHF

j_gene: TRBJ1-1
v_gene: TRBV4-1
d_gene: .
abundance: .
CDR3nt: TGCGCCAGCAGCCAAGTTTGGTGGGGGCGTCGGACTGAAGCTTTCTTT
CDR3aa: CASSQVWWGRRTEAFF

j_gene: TRBJ2-7
v_gene: TRBV20-1
d_gene: TRBD1
abundance: .
CDR3nt: TGCAGTGCTATGACAGGGTCTCACCCATACTTC
CDR3aa: CSAMTGSHPYF

j_gene: TRBJ2-1
v_gene: TRBV20-1
d_gene: TRBD2
abundance: few
CDR3nt: TGCAGTGCTAGAGATAGGATTGCGGGGGGGTTGAATGAGCAGTTCTTC
CDR3aa: CSARDRIAGGLNEQFF

j_gene: TRBJ1-5
v_gene: TRBV20-1
d_gene: .
abundance: few
CDR3nt: TGCAGTGCCAACGAAGGCGATCAGCCCCAGCATTTT
CDR3aa: CSANEGDQPQHF

j_gene: TRBJ2-7
v_gene: TRBV14
d_gene: .
abundance: .
CDR3nt: TGTGCCAGCAGCCAAACGTGGGCGGGAAGAAGCTACGAGCAGTACTTC
CDR3aa: CASSQTWAGRSYEQYF

j_gene: TRBJ2-3
v_gene: TRBV6-1
d_gene: .
abundance: .
CDR3nt: TGTGCCAGCACCGGGTGGGCAGATACGCAGTATTTT
CDR3aa: CASTGWADTQYF

j_gene: TRBJ2-3
v_gene: TRBV10-3
d_gene: .
abundance: .
CDR3nt: TGTGCCATCAGCTCAGCGGCCCAGGTTTATACGCAGTATTTT
CDR3aa: CAISSAAQVYTQYF

j_gene: TRBJ2-2
v_gene: TRBV11-2
d_gene: .
abundance: few
CDR3nt: TGTGCCAGCAGCTTTGTGTGGGGGGAGCTGTTTTTT
CDR3aa: CASSFVWGELFF